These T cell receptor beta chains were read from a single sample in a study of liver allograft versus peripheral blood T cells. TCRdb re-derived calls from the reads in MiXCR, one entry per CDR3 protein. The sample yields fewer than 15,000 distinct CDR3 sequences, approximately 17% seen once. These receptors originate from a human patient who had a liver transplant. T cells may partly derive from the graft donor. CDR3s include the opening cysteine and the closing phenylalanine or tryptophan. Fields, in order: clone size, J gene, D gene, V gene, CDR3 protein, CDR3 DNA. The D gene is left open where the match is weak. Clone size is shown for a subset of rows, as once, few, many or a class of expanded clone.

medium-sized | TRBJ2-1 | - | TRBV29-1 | CSVESYNEQFF | TGCAGCGTTGAATCCTACAATGAGCAGTTCTTC
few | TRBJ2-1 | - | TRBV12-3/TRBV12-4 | CASSPLYNEQFF | TGTGCCAGCAGTCCCCTTTACAATGAGCAGTTCTTC
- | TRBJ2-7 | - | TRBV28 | CASTGTSSYEQYF | TGTGCCAGCACCGGGACCAGCTCCTACGAGCAGTACTTC
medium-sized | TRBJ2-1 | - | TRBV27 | CASTHQGSWFGNEQFF | TGTGCCAGCACCCACCAGGGGAGTTGGTTTGGCAATGAGCAGTTCTTC
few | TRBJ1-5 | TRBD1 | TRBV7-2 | CASSSTGGDQPQHF | TGTGCCAGCAGCTCTACAGGGGGGGATCAGCCCCAGCATTTT
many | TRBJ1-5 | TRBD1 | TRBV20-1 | CSAGQGWDQPQHF | TGCAGTGCCGGACAGGGCTGGGATCAGCCCCAGCATTTT
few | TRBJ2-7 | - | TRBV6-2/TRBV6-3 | CASSWNVGVKSYEQYF | TGTGCCAGCAGTTGGAATGTGGGAGTAAAATCCTACGAGCAGTACTTC
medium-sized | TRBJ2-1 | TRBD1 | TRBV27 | CASSPRDRGGNEQFF | TGTGCCAGCAGTCCCAGGGACAGGGGGGGCAATGAGCAGTTCTTC
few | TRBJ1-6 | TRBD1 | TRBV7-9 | CASRLTGQNSPLHF | TGTGCCAGCAGGTTAACGGGACAGAATTCACCCCTCCACTTT
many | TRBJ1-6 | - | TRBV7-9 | CASGSGYLNSPLHF | TGTGCCAGCGGCTCAGGGTATCTTAATTCACCCCTCCACTTT
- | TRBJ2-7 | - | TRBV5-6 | CASSLPGTFYEQYF | TGTGCCAGCAGCTTGCCAGGGACTTTCTACGAGCAGTACTTC
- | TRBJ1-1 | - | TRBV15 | CATSRDLGLNTEAFF | TGTGCCACCAGCAGAGATTTGGGCCTGAACACTGAAGCTTTCTTT
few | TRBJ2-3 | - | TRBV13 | CASSLPRVTDTQYF | TGTGCCAGCAGCTTACCCCGGGTAACAGATACGCAGTATTTT
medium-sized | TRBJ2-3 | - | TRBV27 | CASSLSKAGGTDTQYF | TGTGCCAGCAGTTTATCGAAGGCAGGGGGCACAGATACGCAGTATTTT
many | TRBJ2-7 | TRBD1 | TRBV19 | CASSARRDRSSYEQYF | TGTGCCAGTAGTGCCCGGAGGGACAGGAGTTCCTACGAGCAGTACTTC
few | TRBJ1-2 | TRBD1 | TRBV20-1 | CSARLGQGYGYTF | TGCAGTGCTAGACTGGGACAGGGCTATGGCTACACCTTC
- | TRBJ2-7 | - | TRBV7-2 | CASSLEGAYEQYF | TGTGCCAGCAGCTTAGAGGGTGCCTACGAGCAGTACTTC
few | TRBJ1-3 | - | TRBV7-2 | CASSSQSSGNTIYF | TGTGCCAGCAGCTCACAGAGCTCTGGAAACACCATATATTTT
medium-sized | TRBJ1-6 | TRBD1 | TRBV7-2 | CASSPQGESPLHF | TGTGCCAGCAGCCCGCAGGGGGAGTCACCCCTCCACTTT
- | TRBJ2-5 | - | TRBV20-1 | CSAPGAAIETQYF | TGCAGTGCGCCCGGTGCAGCGATAGAGACCCAGTACTTC
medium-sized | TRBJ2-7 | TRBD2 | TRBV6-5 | CASSYSPALGTTVPSEQYF | TGTGCCAGCAGTTACTCCCCCGCCCTCGGGACTACCGTCCCCTCCGAGCAGTACTTC
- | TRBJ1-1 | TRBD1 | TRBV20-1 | CSARGAGGLGAFF | TGCAGTGCTAGAGGGGCAGGGGGCCTAGGAGCTTTCTTT
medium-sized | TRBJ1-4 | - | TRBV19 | CASSIIGITATNEKLFF | TGTGCCAGTAGTATAATAGGGATAACGGCAACTAATGAAAAACTGTTTTTT
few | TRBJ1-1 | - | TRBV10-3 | CASRAGPHTEAFF | TGTGCCTCCCGGGCAGGCCCTCACACTGAAGCTTTCTTT
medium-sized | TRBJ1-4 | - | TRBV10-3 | CAISEGWEKLFF | TGTGCCATCAGTGAGGGATGGGAAAAACTGTTTTTT
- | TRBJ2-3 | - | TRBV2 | CASSSRHLGGTDTQYF | TGTGCCAGCAGTTCCCGACACTTAGGGGGCACAGATACGCAGTATTTT
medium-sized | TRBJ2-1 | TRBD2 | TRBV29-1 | CSGSGRANNEQFF | TGCAGCGGGAGCGGGAGGGCCAACAATGAGCAGTTCTTC
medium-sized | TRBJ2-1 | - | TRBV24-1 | CATSARVAVGIDEQFF | TGTGCCACCAGTGCCCGAGTGGCAGTAGGTATCGATGAGCAGTTCTTC
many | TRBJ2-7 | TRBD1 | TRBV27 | CASSQGQGYSYEQYF | TGTGCCAGCAGCCAGGGACAGGGCTACTCCTACGAGCAGTACTTC
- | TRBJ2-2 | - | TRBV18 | CASSPGGNTGELFF | TGTGCCAGCTCACCAGGCGGGAACACCGGGGAGCTGTTTTTT
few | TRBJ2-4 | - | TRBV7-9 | CASSSQLRTLAKNIQYF | TGTGCCAGCAGCTCTCAGCTGAGAACTCTAGCCAAAAACATTCAGTACTTC
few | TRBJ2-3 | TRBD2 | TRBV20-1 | CSASPAGAPLSTDTQYF | TGCAGTGCTAGTCCAGCGGGAGCCCCTTTAAGCACAGATACGCAGTATTTT
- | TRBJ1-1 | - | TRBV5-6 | CASSLLRAGDTEAFF | TGTGCCAGCAGTCTTCTCAGGGCCGGGGACACTGAAGCTTTCTTT
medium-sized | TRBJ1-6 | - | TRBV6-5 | CASSYSFATGSYNSPLHF | TGTGCCAGCAGTTACTCGTTCGCGACAGGTTCCTATAATTCACCCCTCCACTTT
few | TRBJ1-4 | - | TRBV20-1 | CSARDMDEKLFF | TGCAGTGCACGGGACATGGATGAAAAACTGTTTTTT
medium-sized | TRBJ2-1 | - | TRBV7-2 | CASSLDWPGRADNEQFF | TGTGCCAGCAGCTTAGATTGGCCAGGCAGGGCGGACAATGAGCAGTTCTTC
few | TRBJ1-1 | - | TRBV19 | CASSASGRMNTEAFF | TGTGCCAGTAGTGCCTCAGGACGGATGAACACTGAAGCTTTCTTT
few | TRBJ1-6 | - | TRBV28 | CASSLKYRQTRVSYINSPLHF | TGTGCCAGCAGTTTAAAGTACAGACAAACACGGGTCTCATATATTAATTCACCCCTCCACTTT
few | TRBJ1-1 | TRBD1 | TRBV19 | CASSKDRSTEAFF | TGTGCCAGCAGCAAGGACAGGTCCACTGAAGCTTTCTTT